This paragraph covers one T cell receptor beta chain sequence. Its antigen is undetermined. The CDR3 runs 13 residues. Germline CDR1 reads SGHTA; CDR2 reads FQGTGA. Trimming cost V 5 bases and J 0 bases, with 7 bases left between them. These data are taken from a study of cytomegalovirus exposure and HLA in healthy donors. Points from the study as a whole: Within an earlier analysis, most TCR beta V segments proved productive either about 87% or about 30% of the time. Some highly shared sequence variants likely arose as a pipeline artifact.

The PCR was carried out with 60 Vbeta primers and 13 Jbeta primers. In the original analysis: The count from a later analysis was some 80 million unique TCR beta chains, roughly 11 million of them shared. TCRdb keeps only in-frame clones here, not all; method: immunoSEQ multiplex PCR. The V and J calls and clone size were taken over from that table, and D and trimming were inferred from the DNA. The sample holds about 85,000 clones, around 64% seen once. The sequence derives from a young man in good health and CMV-seronegative. The V and J genes are TRBV7-3 and TRBJ1-1; D is unclear. Material: PBMCs. The DNA for the CDR3 is TGTGCCAGCAGCCCGGGGATGAACACTGAAGCTTTCTTT. Translation gives CASSPGMNTEAFF.